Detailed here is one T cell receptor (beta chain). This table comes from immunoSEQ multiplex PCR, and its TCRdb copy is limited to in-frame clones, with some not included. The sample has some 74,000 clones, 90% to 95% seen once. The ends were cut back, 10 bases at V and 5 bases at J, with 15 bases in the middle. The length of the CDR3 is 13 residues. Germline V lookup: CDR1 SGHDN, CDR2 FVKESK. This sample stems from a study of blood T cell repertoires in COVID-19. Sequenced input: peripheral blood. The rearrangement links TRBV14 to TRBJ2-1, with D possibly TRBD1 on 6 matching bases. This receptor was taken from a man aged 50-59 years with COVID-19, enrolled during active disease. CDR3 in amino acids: CATAGVANNEQFF. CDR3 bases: TGTGCCACCGCAGGGGTGGCAAACAATGAGCAGTTCTTC.